The 7 T cell receptor beta chains presented below share a single source sample, sequenced in a study of a mutant IDH1 vaccine in newly diagnosed glioma. These receptors are not linked to any known antigen. The time point was: week 23, last vaccination. Doses consisted of 300 ug of mutant IDH1 20-mer peptide each, paired with topical imiquimod. The protocol was immunoSEQ multiplex PCR, while the TCRdb copy is restricted to in-frame clones and leaves out a portion. The table has tens of thousands of clones, 84% seen once. This sample comprised PBMCs, obtained from a glioma patient whose treatment included an IDH1 peptide vaccine. All receptors come from a man aged 18 to 29 with glioma.

The rearrangement links TRBV6-1 to TRBJ1-3; D is perhaps TRBD1 (5 bases). Germline V gene sequence: CDR1 MNHNS, CDR2 SASEGT. Between the trimmed V and J ends, which lost 9 bases and 0 bases, there was a span of 12 bases. This CDR3 region has 14 residues. CDR3 amino acids: CASLGGFSGNTIYF. The CDR3 nucleotides read TGTGCCAGTCTCGGGGGGTTCTCTGGAAACACCATATATTTT.

V usage is TRBV30 and J usage is TRBJ2-7, with D maybe TRBD1 (6 bases). CDR3 length: 13 residues. From germline, CDR1 is GTSNPN and CDR2 SVGIG (reference sequence). The V and J ends lost 5 bases and 2 bases respectively, with 13 bases between them. The CDR3: CAWQKTGTYEQYF. The CDR3, as DNA: TGTGCCTGGCAGAAGACAGGCACCTACGAGCAGTACTTC.

The chain joins TRBV18 to TRBJ1-5; no definite D call. This CDR3 spans 15 amino acids. Germline V CDR1 and CDR2: KGHSH, LQKENI. Trimming shortened V by 4 bases and J by 0 bases, and 10 bases separated the two germline ends. DNA for the CDR3: TGTGCCAGCTCACTGACACTGGATAGCAATCAGCCCCAGCATTTT. This codes for CASSLTLDSNQPQHF.

The chain has TRBV11-2 and TRBJ2-6; D is unresolved. This CDR3 is built from 15 residues. Germline V gene lookup returns CDR1 SGHAT and CDR2 FQNNGV. The V end lost 3 bases, the J end lost 0 bases, and 6 bases lay between the germline ends. The CDR3 DNA follows: TGTGCCAGCAGCTTTGATCGCTCTGGGGCCAACGTCCTGACTTTC. It codes for CASSFDRSGANVLTF.

This chain connects TRBV7-2 to TRBJ1-3; weak D call: TRBD1 (6 bases). Trimming shortened V by 4 bases and J by 4 bases, and 17 bases separated the two germline ends. Per germline, CDR1 SGHTA and CDR2 FQGNSA. This CDR3 is 16 amino acids long. The CDR3 coding sequence is TGTGCCAGCAGCTCCCCAGGGGCCCCGGCCGGAAACACCATATATTTT. Its translation is CASSSPGAPAGNTIYF.

This chain links TRBV5-1 with TRBJ2-7; 10 nucleotides line up with TRBD1. The CDR3 contains 15 residues. Per the germline V gene, CDR1 is SGHRS and CDR2 is YFSETQ. Unmatched junction bases numbered 6, after V lost 3 bases and J lost 3 bases. Written as DNA, the CDR3 is TGCGCCAGCAGCTCCGGGACAGGGGCCCTCTACGAGCAGTACTTC. Translating it yields CASSSGTGALYEQYF. Using reference TRBV5-1 and TRBJ2-7 for the parts outside the CDR3, the full variable domain is KAGVTQTPRYLIKTRGQQVTLSCSPISGHRSVSWYQQTPGQGLQFLFEYFSETQRNKGNFPGRFSGRQFSNSRSEMNVSTLELGDSALYLCASSSGTGALYEQYFGPGTRLTVT.

This clone was detected once. The genes are TRBV4-2 and TRBJ2-7; D is unresolved. V gave up 1 base and J gave up 5 bases, with 12 bases separating them. Germline CDR1 LGHNA, CDR2 YNFKEQ. CDR3 size: 14 residues. CDR3 region: CASSQGSLPDEQYF. The CDR3 bases are TGTGCCAGCAGCCAAGGGAGCTTACCCGACGAGCAGTACTTC.